Shown below are 18 T cell receptor beta chains from a single sample sequenced in a study of blood T cells in healthy people across ages. Then a second PCR, running roughly 6 to 11 cycles, was carried out with a sample-barcoded 5' primer and a J-beta primer mix. TCRdb processed the 5' RACE reads anew with MiXCR; each CDR3 protein has one entry. Here the sample spans around 990,000 distinct CDR3 sequences, 20% to 25% being singletons. These same data were also listed under a study on T cells of mothers and their children.

Material for sequencing was blood. These receptors were obtained from a girl aged 2-10 years in good health.

The rearrangement uses TRBV5-5 and TRBJ1-1; D gene unclear. The CDR3 is 16 residues long. CDR1 and CDR2 (germline): SGHKS, YYEKEE (reference sequence). V lost 5 bases and J lost 0, with 17 bases in between. The CDR3 nucleotides are TGTGCCAGCAGTTCGCTGACCGAGGAAATGAACACTGAAGCTTTCTTT. Its protein is CASSSLTEEMNTEAFF.

The chain recombines TRBV20-1 with TRBJ2-3, with TRBD2 matching over 10 bases. CDR3 size: 15 residues. Germline V CDR1 and CDR2: DFQATT, SNEGSKA (reference sequence). With V trimmed by 3 bases and J by 5 bases, 8 bases remained unmatched. The CDR3 region has the DNA TGCAGTGCTAGTCTGTCTAGCGGGGGCATAGATACGCAGTATTTT. This codes for CSASLSSGGIDTQYF.

This clonotype was observed once. The gene calls are TRBV12-3 or TRBV12-4 and TRBJ1-2; D not certain. CDR3 length: 13 amino acids. The germline V and J ends were trimmed by 8 bases and 1 base, with 11 bases remaining between them. The CDR3: CASGLGFNYGYTF. CDR3 nucleotide sequence: TGTGCCAGCGGGTTAGGGTTTAACTATGGCTACACCTTC.

There are a few counts of this clonotype. The chain couples TRBV20-1 to TRBJ2-7, with 10 bases matching TRBD2. This CDR3 contains 17 residues. V trimming: 0 bases; J trimming: 1 base; junction bases outside the gene matches: 9. Germline V CDR1 and CDR2: DFQATT, SNEGSKA (reference sequence). In DNA, the CDR3 is TGCAGTGCTAGAGATGGTGGCTGGACTAGCGGATCCTACGAGCAGTACTTC. Its protein is CSARDGGWTSGSYEQYF.

This clonotype was detected a few times. The chain recombines TRBV29-1 with TRBJ2-3; D not resolved. Trimming left V 6 bases short and J 2 bases short, with 9 bases between. The CDR3 sequence is 12 residues long. Germline loops: CDR1 SQVTM, CDR2 ANQGSEA. The CDR3 sequence: CSVYKDTDTQYF. The CDR3 region has the DNA TGCAGCGTATACAAAGACACAGATACGCAGTATTTT.

This clonotype was found a few times. The CDR3, as DNA: TGTGCCAGCAGTGACACTCGGACGGGCTATGGCTACACCTTC. Residues: CASSDTRTGYGYTF. The chain couples TRBV25-1 to TRBJ1-2; unclear D gene. V gave up 3 bases and J gave up 4 bases, with 12 bases separating them. The CDR3 runs to 14 residues. Germline lookup yields CDR1 MGHDK and CDR2 SYGVNS.

There are a few counts of this clonotype. This chain connects TRBV19 to TRBJ1-5; D is unclear. CDR1 is LNHDA, CDR2 SQIVND, per germline (reference sequence). Trimming left V 7 bases short and J 3 bases short, with 16 bases between. The CDR3 length is 15 residues. CDR3 bases: TGTGCCAGTACCGGCGTGACCGATAACAATCAGCCCCAGCATTTT. It translates to CASTGVTDNNQPQHF.

This clonotype was seen a few times. V gene TRBV11-2 combines with J gene TRBJ2-5; no reliable D call. V gave up 5 bases and J gave up 2 bases, with 15 bases separating them. The length of the CDR3 is 15 residues. Germline CDR1 SGHAT, CDR2 FQNNGV. The CDR3 spells CASSPPTLIQETQYF. DNA of the CDR3: TGTGCCAGCAGCCCACCGACGCTAATTCAAGAGACCCAGTACTTC.

The chain has TRBV7-2 and TRBJ2-7; D ambiguous. Trimming removed 5 bases at V and 1 base at J, with 21 bases between. Germline assignment: CDR1 SGHTA and CDR2 FQGNSA. The CDR3 sequence is 17 residues long. The CDR3 here is CASSISRGSPKSYEQYF. The CDR3 DNA sequence: TGTGCCAGCAGCATCTCCCGTGGGTCCCCGAAATCCTACGAGCAGTACTTC.

This clonotype was picked up a small number of times. The chain couples TRBV29-1 to TRBJ1-2, with D perhaps TRBD1 (5 bases). Germline V gene sequence: CDR1 SQVTM, CDR2 ANQGSEA. The CDR3 runs to 13 residues. V was cut by 3 bases and J by 1 base, with 9 bases left in between. CDR3 nucleotide sequence: TGCAGCGTTGATCCTGGGGGTAACTATGGCTACACCTTC. This codes for CSVDPGGNYGYTF.

This clonotype was detected only once. The chain carries TRBV11-2 and TRBJ1-1, with a possible D match to TRBD1 (5 bases). Germline-derived CDR1 and CDR2 are SGHAT and FQNNGV. The V end lost 4 bases, the J end lost 2 bases, and 23 bases lay between the germline ends. The CDR3 is made up of 18 amino acids. CDR3 nucleotide sequence: TGTGCCAGCAGCTGGGGCCCGGCCAGACGGAACCTTAACACTGAAGCTTTCTTT. This encodes CASSWGPARRNLNTEAFF. The entire variable domain, with the rest obtained from reference TRBV11-2 and TRBJ1-1, is as follows: EAGVAQSPRYKIIEKRQSVAFWCNPISGHATLYWYQQILGQGPKLLIQFQNNGVVDDSQLPKDRFSAERLKGVDSTLKIQPAKLEDSAVYLCASSWGPARRNLNTEAFFGQGTRLTVV.

V is TRBV12-3 or TRBV12-4 and J is TRBJ1-3; TRBD1 might be the D (6 bases). V was clipped by 2 bases and J by 6 bases, with 14 bases between them. The CDR3 is made up of 15 amino acids. The CDR3 DNA is TGTGCCAGCAGTTTAAGTCGGACAGCGACAAACACCATATATTTT. Translated, it gives CASSLSRTATNTIYF.

V usage is TRBV5-5 and J usage is TRBJ2-5; tentatively, D is TRBD1 (6 bases). The end of the DNA is better explained by TRBJ2-7, so the J call may be wrong. The CDR3 is made up of 15 amino acids. The germline V gene encodes CDR1 SGHKS and CDR2 YYEKEE (reference sequence). The CDR3: CASSFGQLVSYEQYF. DNA of the CDR3: TGTGCCAGCAGCTTCGGACAGCTAGTCTCCTACGAGCAGTACTTC.

The chain links TRBV20-1 to TRBJ2-7; D gene uncertain. The V gene lost 6 bases and the J gene lost 4 bases, with 13 bases spanning the gap. The CDR3 has 12 residues. The germline V gene encodes CDR1 DFQATT and CDR2 SNEGSKA (reference sequence). The CDR3 DNA sequence: TGCAGTGCCCTGACCACCTATTACGAGCAGTACTTC. Its protein is CSALTTYYEQYF.

This clonotype was seen a few times. The chain links TRBV20-1 to TRBJ2-7, with D unclear. V was trimmed by 6 bases and J by 13 bases, leaving 10 bases between them. Germline CDR1 and CDR2: DFQATT and SNEGSKA (reference sequence). The CDR3 is 8 amino acids. The CDR3 DNA reads TGCAGTGCAAAAGCTCCATACTTC. This codes for CSAKAPYF.

In this sample, this clonotype turned up a few times. This sequence joins TRBV7-9 and TRBJ2-4; D ambiguous. The CDR3 is made up of 16 amino acids. Germline V CDR1 and CDR2: SEHNR, FQNEAQ (reference sequence). Trimming left V 5 bases short and J 0 bases short, with 14 bases between. CDR3 amino acids: CASSPAGELAKNIQYF. In nucleotides, the CDR3 is TGTGCCAGCAGCCCGGCCGGAGAACTAGCCAAAAACATTCAGTACTTC.

This chain uses TRBV5-8 with TRBJ2-7, with 11 bases lining up with TRBD2. Germline V gene data show CDR1 as SGHTS and CDR2 as YDEGEE. The CDR3 contains 16 residues. V lost 4 bases and J lost 2; bases outside the gene matches: 8. CDR3 nucleotide sequence: TGTGCCAGCAGCCCCGCCCAGGGACTAGCGGCCTACGAGCAGTACTTC. Its translation is CASSPAQGLAAYEQYF.

V gene TRBV2 combines with J gene TRBJ2-4; D uncertain. The CDR3 is 14 amino acids. The V end was cut by 4 bases, the J end by 10 bases, with 17 bases between. Germline-derived CDR1 and CDR2 are SNHLY and FYNNEI. CDR3 sequence: CASSGRSRLSIQYF. CDR3 sequence (DNA): TGTGCCAGCAGTGGGCGATCGCGGCTTTCTATTCAGTACTTC.